This TCR beta chain comes out of a study of neoadjuvant anti-PD-1 for oral cavity cancer. Germline CDR1 and CDR2: MNHEY and SVGAGI. Trimming stripped 3 bases from V and 5 bases from J, with 10 bases between. The CDR3 is 13 residues long. Time point defined: after neoadjuvant nivolumab, at surgical resection. These newly diagnosed stage II-IVA oral cavity squamous cell carcinoma patients had no prior systemic or radiation treatment. Blood cells were analyzed directly, without culture or expansion. TCRdb's table, derived via immunoSEQ multiplex PCR, lists solely in-frame clones and lacks some. This table has fewer than 8,000 clones, 55% to 65% appearing once.

This receptor was identified in a person between 35 and 79 years old with oral cavity squamous cell carcinoma. The chain links TRBV6-5 to TRBJ2-5; D is unclear. The specimen comprised PBMCs, sampled after nivolumab (anti-PD-1) treatment. CDR3 loop: CASSYQESETQYF. The DNA for the CDR3 is TGTGCCAGCAGTTATCAAGAATCGGAGACCCAGTACTTC.